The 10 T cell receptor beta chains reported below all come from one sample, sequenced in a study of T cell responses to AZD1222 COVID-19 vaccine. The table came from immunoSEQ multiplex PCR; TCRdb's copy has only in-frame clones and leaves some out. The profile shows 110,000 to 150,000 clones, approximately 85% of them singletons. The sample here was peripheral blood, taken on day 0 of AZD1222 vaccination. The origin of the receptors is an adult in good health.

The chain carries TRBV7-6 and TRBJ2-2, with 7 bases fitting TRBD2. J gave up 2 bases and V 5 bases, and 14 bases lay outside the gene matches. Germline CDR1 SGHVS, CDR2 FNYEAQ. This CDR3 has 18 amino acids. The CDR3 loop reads CASSPPPLLAHNTGELFF. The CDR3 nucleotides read TGTGCCAGCAGCCCCCCGCCTCTACTAGCGCATAACACCGGGGAGCTGTTTTTT.

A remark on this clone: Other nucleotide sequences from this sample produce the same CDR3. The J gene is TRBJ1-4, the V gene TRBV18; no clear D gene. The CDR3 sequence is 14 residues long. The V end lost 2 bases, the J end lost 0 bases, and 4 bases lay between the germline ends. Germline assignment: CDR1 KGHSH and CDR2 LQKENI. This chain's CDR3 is CASSPGATNEKLFF. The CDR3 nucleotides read TGTGCCAGCTCACCAGGGGCAACTAATGAAAAACTGTTTTTT.

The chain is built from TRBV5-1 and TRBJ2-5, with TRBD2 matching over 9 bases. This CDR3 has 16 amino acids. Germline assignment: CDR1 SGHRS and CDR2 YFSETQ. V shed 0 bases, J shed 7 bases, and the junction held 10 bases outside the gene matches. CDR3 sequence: CASSLEVSGGQPTQYF. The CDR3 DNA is TGCGCCAGCAGCTTGGAGGTTAGCGGGGGCCAGCCGACCCAGTACTTC.

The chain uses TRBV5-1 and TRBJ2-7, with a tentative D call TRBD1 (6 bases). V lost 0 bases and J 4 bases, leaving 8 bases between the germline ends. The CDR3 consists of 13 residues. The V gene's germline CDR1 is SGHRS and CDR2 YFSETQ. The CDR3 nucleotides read TGCGCCAGCAGCTTGGACAGGGTTTACGAGCAGTACTTC. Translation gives CASSLDRVYEQYF.

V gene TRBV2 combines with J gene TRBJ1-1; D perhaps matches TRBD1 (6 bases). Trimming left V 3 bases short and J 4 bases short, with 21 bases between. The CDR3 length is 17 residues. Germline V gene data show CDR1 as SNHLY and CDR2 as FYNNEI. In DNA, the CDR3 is TGTGCCAGCAGTGATGTCCGGACAGCAAAAGTAGGCACTGAAGCTTTCTTT. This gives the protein CASSDVRTAKVGTEAFF.

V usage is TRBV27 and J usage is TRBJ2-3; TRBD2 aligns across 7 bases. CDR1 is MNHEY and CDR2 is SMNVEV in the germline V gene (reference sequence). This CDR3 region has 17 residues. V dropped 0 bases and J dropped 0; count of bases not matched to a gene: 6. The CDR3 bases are TGTGCCAGCAGTTTATCGTACCCAGCGGGAAGCACAGATACGCAGTATTTT. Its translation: CASSLSYPAGSTDTQYF.

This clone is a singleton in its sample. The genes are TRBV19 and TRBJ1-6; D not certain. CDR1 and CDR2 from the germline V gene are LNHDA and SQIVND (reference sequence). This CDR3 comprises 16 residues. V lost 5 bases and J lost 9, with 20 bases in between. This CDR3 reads CASSPRAETFGSPLHF. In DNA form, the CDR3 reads TGTGCCAGTAGTCCGCGTGCCGAGACGTTTGGTTCACCCCTCCACTTT.

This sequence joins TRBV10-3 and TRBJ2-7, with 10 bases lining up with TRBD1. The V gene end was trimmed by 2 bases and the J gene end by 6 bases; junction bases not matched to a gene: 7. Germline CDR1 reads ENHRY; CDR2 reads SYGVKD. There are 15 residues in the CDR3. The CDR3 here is CAISEPDRGAAEQYF. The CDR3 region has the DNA TGTGCCATCAGTGAGCCGGACAGGGGGGCCGCCGAGCAGTACTTC.

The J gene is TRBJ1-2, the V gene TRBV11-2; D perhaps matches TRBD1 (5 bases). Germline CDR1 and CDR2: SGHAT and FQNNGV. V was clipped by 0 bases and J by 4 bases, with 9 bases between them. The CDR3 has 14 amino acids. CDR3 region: CASSLDSGGYGYTF. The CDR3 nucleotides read TGTGCCAGCAGCTTAGATTCCGGGGGCTATGGCTACACCTTC.

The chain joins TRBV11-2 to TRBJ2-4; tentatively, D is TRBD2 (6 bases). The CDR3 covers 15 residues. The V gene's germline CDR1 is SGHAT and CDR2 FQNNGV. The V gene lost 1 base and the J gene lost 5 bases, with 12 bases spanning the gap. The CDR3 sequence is CASSLAAGRENIQYF. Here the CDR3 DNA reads TGTGCCAGCAGCTTAGCGGCGGGGCGAGAAAACATTCAGTACTTC.